This T cell receptor (beta chain) emerged from a study of cytomegalovirus exposure and HLA in healthy donors. 60 Vbeta and 13 Jbeta primers were used in PCR. Clones were sequenced by immunoSEQ multiplex PCR, and TCRdb holds only the in-frame ones, with some missing. The table has approximately 160,000 clones, under 90% seen once. Germline-derived CDR1 and CDR2 are MDHEN and SYDVKM. V was pared by 5 bases and J by 8 bases, with 18 bases between. CDR3 length: 15 amino acids. The TCR originated in a male donor in good health and CMV-seronegative. V and J are TRBV28 and TRBJ1-4, with a tentative D call TRBD1 (5 bases). The sequenced material came from PBMCs. CDR3 DNA: TGTGCCAGCAGTCCAACAGGATTACTTGGGGAAAAACTGTTTTTT. Translation gives CASSPTGLLGEKLFF.